This record covers a single T cell receptor (beta chain). There are 14 residues in the CDR3. V trimming: 5 bases; J trimming: 7 bases; junction bases outside the gene matches: 8. CDR1 is SGHAT and CDR2 is FQDESV in the germline V gene (reference sequence). Random hexamers primed reverse transcription of 0.5 to 1 ug RNA. TCRdb re-analysed the immunoSEQ multiplex PCR reads in MiXCR, keeping a single row per CDR3 protein. The sample has 120,000 to 150,000 distinct CDR3 sequences, approximately 95% seen once. This entry belongs to a study of CD8 T cells in Susac syndrome. This sequence originates from a human donor with multiple sclerosis. What was sequenced was CD4+ T cells from PBMCs. This chain connects TRBV11-1 to TRBJ2-1, with TRBD1 matching 7 bases. CDR3 loop: CASSHRDRGNEQFF. The DNA for the CDR3 is TGTGCCAGCAGCCACCGGGACAGAGGGAATGAGCAGTTCTTC.